The present T cell receptor (beta chain) was sequenced within a study of beta chain features in type 1 diabetes. Study background: Age, gender and cell yields were alike across patients and healthy donors. Findings of the study overall: Within each of all four CD4+ subsets, Type 1 diabetes patients had TCRB CDR3s that were moderately but significantly shorter.

Only a few counts were recorded for this clone. Its antigen is currently unknown. Sequenced material consisted of expressed TCRB transcripts (all of the isolated RNA was reverse transcribed). Only in-frame clones appear in the TCRdb table, and some are missing; sequencing was by immunoSEQ multiplex PCR. This sample carries 200,000 to 300,000 clones, about a tenth of them seen once, and the ten largest clones take about 0.018%. Central memory, naive, regulatory and stem cell-like memory CD4+ cells were sorted by CD45RO/CCR7/CD25/CD127/CD95/CD27. V was cut by 0 bases and J by 6 bases, with 14 bases left in between. The CDR3 has 15 residues. Germline V lookup: CDR1 SGHTA, CDR2 FQGNSA.

The TCR comes from a young man with type 1 diabetes. The chain is built from TRBV7-2 and TRBJ2-5; D gene uncertain. The sample consisted of naive CD4+ T cells from blood. CDR3 amino acids: CASSLAPETRQTQYF. The CDR3 DNA reads TGTGCCAGCAGCTTAGCGCCGGAGACTCGCCAGACCCAGTACTTC.